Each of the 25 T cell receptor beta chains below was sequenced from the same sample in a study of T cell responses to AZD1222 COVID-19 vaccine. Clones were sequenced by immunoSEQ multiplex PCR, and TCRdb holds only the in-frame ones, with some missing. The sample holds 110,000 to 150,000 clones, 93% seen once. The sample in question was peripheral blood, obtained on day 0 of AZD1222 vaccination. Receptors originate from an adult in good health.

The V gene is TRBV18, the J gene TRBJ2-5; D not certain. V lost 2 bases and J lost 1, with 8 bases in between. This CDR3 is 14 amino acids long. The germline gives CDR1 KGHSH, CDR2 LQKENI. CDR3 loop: CASSPSQSQETQYF. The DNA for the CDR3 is TGTGCCAGCTCACCATCGCAGTCCCAAGAGACCCAGTACTTC.

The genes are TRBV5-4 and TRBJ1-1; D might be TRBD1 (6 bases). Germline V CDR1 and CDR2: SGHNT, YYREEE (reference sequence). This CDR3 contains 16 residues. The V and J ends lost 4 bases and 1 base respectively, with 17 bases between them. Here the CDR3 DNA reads TGTGCCAGCAGCCCACGGGGGGGCGCAGAGAACACTGAAGCTTTCTTT. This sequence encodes CASSPRGGAENTEAFF.

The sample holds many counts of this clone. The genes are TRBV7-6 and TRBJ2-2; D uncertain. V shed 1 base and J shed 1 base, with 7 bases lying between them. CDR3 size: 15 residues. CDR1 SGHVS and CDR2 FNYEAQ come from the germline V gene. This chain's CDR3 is CASSLVEQNTGELFF. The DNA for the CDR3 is TGTGCCAGCAGCTTAGTGGAGCAGAACACCGGGGAGCTGTTTTTT.

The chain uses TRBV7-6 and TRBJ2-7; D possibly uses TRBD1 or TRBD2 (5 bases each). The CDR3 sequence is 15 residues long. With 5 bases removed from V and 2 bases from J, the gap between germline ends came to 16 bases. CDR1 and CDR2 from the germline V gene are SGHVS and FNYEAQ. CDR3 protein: CASSDSTGTPYEQYF. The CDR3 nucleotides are TGTGCCAGCAGCGACAGTACCGGGACGCCCTACGAGCAGTACTTC. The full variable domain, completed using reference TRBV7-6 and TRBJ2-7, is GAGVSQSPRYKVTKRGQDVALRCDPISGHVSLYWYRQALGQGPEFLTYFNYEAQQDKSGLPNDRFSAERPEGSISTLTIQRTEQRDSAMYRCASSDSTGTPYEQYFGPGTRLTVT.

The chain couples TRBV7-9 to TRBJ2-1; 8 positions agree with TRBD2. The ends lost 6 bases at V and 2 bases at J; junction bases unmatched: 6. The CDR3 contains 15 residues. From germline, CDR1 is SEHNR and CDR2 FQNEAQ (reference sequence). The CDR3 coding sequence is TGTGCCAGCAGTCCTAGCGGGTTCACCTACAATGAGCAGTTCTTC. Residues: CASSPSGFTYNEQFF.

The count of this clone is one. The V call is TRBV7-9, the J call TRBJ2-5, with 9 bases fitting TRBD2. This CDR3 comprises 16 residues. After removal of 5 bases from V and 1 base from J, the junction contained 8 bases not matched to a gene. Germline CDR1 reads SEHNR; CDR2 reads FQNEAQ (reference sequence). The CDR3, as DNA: TGTGCCAGCAGCCCGCCGACTAGCGGAGCCCAAGAGACCCAGTACTTC. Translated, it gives CASSPPTSGAQETQYF. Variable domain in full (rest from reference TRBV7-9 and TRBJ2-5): DTGVSQNPRHKITKRGQNVTFRCDPISEHNRLYWYRQTLGQGPEFLTYFQNEAQLEKSRLLSDRFSAERPKGSFSTLEIQRTEQGDSAMYLCASSPPTSGAQETQYFGPGTRLLVL.

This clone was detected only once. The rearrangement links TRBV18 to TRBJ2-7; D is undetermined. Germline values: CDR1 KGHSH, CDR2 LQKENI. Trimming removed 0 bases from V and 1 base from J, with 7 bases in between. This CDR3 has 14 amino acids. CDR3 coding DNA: TGTGCCAGCTCACCACCGGGCAGATCCTACGAGCAGTACTTC. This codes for CASSPPGRSYEQYF.

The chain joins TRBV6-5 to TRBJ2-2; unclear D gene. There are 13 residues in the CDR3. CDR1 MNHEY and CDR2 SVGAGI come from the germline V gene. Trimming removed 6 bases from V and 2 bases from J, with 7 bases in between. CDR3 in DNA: TGTGCCAGCAGCTGGGCAAACACCGGGGAGCTGTTTTTT. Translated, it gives CASSWANTGELFF.

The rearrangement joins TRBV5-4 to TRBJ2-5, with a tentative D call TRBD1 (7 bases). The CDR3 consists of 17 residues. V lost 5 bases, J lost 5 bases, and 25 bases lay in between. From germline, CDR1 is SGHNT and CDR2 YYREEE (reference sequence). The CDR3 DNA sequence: TGTGCCAGCAGTCCAGAGGGGGCGGGGACGCTGTGGGAGACCCAGTACTTC. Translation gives CASSPEGAGTLWETQYF.

The CDR3 reads CASSVARITNEQFF. The CDR3 DNA follows: TGTGCCAGCAGCGTAGCCCGGATAACTAATGAGCAGTTCTTC. The V and J genes are TRBV9 and TRBJ2-1; D is ambiguous. The ends were cut back, 0 bases at V and 7 bases at J, with 11 bases in the middle. The V gene's germline CDR1 is SGDLS and CDR2 YYNGEE. The CDR3 consists of 14 residues.

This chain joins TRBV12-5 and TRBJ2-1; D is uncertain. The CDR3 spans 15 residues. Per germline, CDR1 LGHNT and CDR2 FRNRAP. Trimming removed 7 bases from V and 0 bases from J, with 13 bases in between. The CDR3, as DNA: TGTGCTAGTGACCCCATGTCGAGCTCCTACAATGAGCAGTTCTTC. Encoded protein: CASDPMSSSYNEQFF.

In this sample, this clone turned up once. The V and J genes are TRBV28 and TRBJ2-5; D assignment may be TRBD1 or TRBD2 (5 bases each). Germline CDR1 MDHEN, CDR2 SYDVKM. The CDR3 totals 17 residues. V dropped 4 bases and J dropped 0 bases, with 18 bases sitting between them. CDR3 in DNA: TGTGCCAGCAGTTCTCCTCCGGGACGGCGGTACCAAGAGACCCAGTACTTC. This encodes CASSSPPGRRYQETQYF.

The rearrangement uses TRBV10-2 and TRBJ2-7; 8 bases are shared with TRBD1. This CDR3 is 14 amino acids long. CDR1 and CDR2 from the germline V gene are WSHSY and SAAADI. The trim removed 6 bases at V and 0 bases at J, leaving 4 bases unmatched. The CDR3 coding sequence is TGCGCCAGCAGCAAACAGGGGGGCTCCTACGAGCAGTACTTC. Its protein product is CASSKQGGSYEQYF.

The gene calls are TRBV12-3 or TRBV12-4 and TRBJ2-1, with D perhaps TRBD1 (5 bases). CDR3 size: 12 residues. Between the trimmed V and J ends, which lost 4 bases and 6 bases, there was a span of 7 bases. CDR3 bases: TGTGCCAGCAGTTCAGACAGCAATGAGCAGTTCTTC. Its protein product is CASSSDSNEQFF.

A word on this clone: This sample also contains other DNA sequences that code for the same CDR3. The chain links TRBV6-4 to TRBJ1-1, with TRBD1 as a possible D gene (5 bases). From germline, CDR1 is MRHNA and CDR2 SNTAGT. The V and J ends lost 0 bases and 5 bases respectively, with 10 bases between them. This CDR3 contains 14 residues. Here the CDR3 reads CASSDSSRGTEAFF. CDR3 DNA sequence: TGTGCCAGCAGTGACTCGTCGAGGGGTACTGAAGCTTTCTTT.

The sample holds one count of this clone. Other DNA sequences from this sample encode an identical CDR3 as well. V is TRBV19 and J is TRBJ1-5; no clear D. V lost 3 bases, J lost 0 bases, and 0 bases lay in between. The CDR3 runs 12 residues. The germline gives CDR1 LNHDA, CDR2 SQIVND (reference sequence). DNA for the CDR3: TGTGCCAGTAGTATTAGCAATCAGCCCCAGCATTTT. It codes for CASSISNQPQHF.

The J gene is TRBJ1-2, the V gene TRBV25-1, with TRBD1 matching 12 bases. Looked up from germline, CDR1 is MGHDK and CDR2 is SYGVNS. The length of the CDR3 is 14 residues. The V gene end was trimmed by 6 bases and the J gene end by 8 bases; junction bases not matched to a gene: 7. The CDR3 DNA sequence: TGTGCCAGCAGCCGGGGACAGGGGGCGCGGGGCTACACCTTC. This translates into CASSRGQGARGYTF.

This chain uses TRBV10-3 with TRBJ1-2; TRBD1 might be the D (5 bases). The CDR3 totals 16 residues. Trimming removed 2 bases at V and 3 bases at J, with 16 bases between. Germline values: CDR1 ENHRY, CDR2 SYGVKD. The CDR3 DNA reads TGTGCCATCAGTGAGGGGATGAGGGGAGGGCACTATGGCTACACCTTC. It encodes CAISEGMRGGHYGYTF.

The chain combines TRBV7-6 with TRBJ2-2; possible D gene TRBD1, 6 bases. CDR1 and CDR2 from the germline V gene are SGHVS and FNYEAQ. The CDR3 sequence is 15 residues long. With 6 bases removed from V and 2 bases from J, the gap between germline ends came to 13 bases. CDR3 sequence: CASSPGQRNTGELFF. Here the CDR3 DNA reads TGTGCCAGCAGTCCAGGACAGCGTAACACCGGGGAGCTGTTTTTT.

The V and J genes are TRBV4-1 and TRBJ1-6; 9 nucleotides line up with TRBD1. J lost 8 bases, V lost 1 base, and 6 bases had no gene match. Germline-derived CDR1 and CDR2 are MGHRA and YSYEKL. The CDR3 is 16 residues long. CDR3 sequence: CASSQGGQGRDSPLHF. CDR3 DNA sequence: TGCGCCAGCAGCCAAGGAGGACAGGGGAGGGATTCACCCCTCCACTTT.

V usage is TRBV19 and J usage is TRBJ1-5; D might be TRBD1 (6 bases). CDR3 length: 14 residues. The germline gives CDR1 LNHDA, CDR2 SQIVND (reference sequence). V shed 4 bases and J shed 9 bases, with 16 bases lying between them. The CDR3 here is CASSTIQGEGPQHF. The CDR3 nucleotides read TGTGCCAGTAGTACCATACAGGGCGAGGGGCCCCAGCATTTT.

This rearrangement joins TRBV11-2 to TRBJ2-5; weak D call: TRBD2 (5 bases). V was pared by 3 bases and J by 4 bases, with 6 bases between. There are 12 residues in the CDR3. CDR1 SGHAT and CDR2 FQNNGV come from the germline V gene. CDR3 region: CASSLSGETQYF. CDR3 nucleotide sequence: TGTGCCAGCAGCTTGAGCGGAGAGACCCAGTACTTC.

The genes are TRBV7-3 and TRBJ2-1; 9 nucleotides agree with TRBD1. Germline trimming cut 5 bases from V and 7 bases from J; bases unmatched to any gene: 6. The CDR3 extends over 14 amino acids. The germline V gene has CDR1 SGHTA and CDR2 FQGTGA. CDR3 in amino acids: CASSPGTGPNEQFF. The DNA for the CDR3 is TGTGCCAGCAGCCCCGGGACAGGGCCAAATGAGCAGTTCTTC.

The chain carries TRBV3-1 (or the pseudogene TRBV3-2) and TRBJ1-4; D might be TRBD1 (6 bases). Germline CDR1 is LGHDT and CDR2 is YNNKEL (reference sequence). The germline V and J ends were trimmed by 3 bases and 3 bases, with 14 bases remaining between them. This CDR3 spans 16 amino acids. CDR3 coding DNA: TGTGCCAGCAGCCATACAATGACAGGACCTAATGAAAAACTGTTTTTT. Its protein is CASSHTMTGPNEKLFF.

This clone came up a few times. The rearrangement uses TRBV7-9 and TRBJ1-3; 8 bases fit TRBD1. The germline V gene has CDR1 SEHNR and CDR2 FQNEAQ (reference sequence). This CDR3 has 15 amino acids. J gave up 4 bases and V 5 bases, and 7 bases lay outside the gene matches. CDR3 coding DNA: TGTGCCAGCAGCACCCGACAGGGGTTCGGAAACACCATATATTTT. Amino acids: CASSTRQGFGNTIYF.